These 3 T cell receptor beta chains came from one sample sequenced in a study of blood T cell repertoires in COVID-19. Produced via immunoSEQ multiplex PCR; TCRdb's table is partial and in-frame only. The profile shows about 300,000 clones, approximately 90% of them singletons. The sequencing sample was made of peripheral blood. All receptors come from a woman aged 50 to 60 with COVID-19, enrolled during active disease.

The rearrangement uses TRBV9 and TRBJ2-2; D is possibly TRBD2 (6 bases). The germline V gene has CDR1 SGDLS and CDR2 YYNGEE. Trimming cost V 0 bases and J 6 bases, with 15 bases left between them. This CDR3 is built from 16 residues. CDR3 in DNA: TGTGCCAGCAGCGTAGAGGGGACTTTGCTCCCCGGGGAGCTGTTTTTT. Encoded protein: CASSVEGTLLPGELFF.

The gene calls are TRBV30 and TRBJ2-1; TRBD2 matches 8 bases. Germline CDR1 reads GTSNPN; CDR2 reads SVGIG (reference sequence). Losses at the gene ends were 1 base for V and 3 bases for J; bases not matched to a gene: 5. There are 15 residues in the CDR3. The CDR3 sequence: CAWSEVLAGYNEQFF. In DNA, the CDR3 is TGTGCCTGGAGTGAAGTTCTAGCGGGCTACAATGAGCAGTTCTTC.

The V and J genes are TRBV5-6 and TRBJ1-4; D is possibly TRBD1 (5 bases). Trimming pared 2 bases from V and 8 bases from J, leaving 13 bases between. Germline CDR1 is SGHDT and CDR2 is YYEEEE. The CDR3 length is 14 residues. The CDR3 region has the DNA TGTGCCAGCAGCTTTGACAGCGCAACAGAAAAACTGTTTTTT. Protein: CASSFDSATEKLFF.